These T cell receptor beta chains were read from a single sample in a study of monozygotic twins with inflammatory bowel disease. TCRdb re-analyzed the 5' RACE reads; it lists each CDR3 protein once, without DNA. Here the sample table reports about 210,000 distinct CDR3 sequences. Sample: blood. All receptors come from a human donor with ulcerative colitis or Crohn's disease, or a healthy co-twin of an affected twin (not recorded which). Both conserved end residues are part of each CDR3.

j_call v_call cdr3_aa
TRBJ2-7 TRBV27 CASSSLTAGTSGAYDQYF
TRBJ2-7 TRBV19 CASSITGQFSYEQYF
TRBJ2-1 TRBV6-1 CASRQLAGLDEQFF
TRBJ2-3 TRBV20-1 CSALNRVLSNTQYF
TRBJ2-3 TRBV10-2 CASSESPEGAQYF
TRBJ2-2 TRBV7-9 CASSVGQYTGELFF
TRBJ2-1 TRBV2 CASRLTPRLAYNEQFF
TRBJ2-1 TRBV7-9 CASSYGTGANEQFF
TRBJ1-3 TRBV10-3 CAIRDREVSDTIYF
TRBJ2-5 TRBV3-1 CASSQERQYETQYF
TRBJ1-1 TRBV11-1 CASSRIPGRGNTEAFF
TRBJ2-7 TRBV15 CATSRESREQYF
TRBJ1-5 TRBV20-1 CSARGQDTSNQPQHF
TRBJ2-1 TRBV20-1 CSTSDMGDEQFF
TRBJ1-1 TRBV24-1 CATSDPGRSEAFF
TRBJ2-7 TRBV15 CATSRDQDGSEYF
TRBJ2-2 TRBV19 CASSGTLNTGELFF
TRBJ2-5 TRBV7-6 CASSLMASSETQYF
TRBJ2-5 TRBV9 CASSVSPGQVGQETQYF
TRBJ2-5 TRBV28 CASSSDPGLAGAGQETQYF
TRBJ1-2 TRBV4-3 CASSQNGQDFNYGYTF
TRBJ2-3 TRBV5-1 CASSLVAGGNTDTQYF
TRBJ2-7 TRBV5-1 CASSLALRGPEDEQYF
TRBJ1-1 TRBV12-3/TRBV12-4 CASSLDRLTEAFF
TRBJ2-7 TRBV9 CASSVEQGTTYEQYF
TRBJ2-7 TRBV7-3 CASSLTGEAYEQYF
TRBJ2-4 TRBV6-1 CASSELFFRGLDIQYF
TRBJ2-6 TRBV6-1 CASSRTGSSGANVLTF
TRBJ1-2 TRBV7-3 CASSISGEDDYTF
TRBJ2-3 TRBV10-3 CAISRGGSTDTQYF
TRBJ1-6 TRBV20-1 CSAGASSIPLSPLHF
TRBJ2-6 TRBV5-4 CASSSVGQGGANVLTF
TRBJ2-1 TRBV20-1 CSARGTDYNEQFF
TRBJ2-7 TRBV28 CASSFGLGYEQYF
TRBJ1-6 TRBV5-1 CASSLEGTGSTNNSPLHF
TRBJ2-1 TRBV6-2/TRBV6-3 CASSWTRNNEQFF
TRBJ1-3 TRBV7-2 CASSLGQGNTIYF
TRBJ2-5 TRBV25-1 CASSELGQVQETQYF
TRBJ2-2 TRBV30 CAWSQQGGTGELFF
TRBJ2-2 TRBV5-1 CASSPTGGPNTGELFF
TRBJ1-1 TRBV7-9 CASSLTVTEAFF
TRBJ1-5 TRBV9 CANSRGNQPQHF
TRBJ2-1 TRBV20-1 CSARGLAGVRNEQFF
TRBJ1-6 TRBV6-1 CASSPLPPGQGSSPLHF
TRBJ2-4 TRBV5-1 CASSLEGVPPKNMQYF